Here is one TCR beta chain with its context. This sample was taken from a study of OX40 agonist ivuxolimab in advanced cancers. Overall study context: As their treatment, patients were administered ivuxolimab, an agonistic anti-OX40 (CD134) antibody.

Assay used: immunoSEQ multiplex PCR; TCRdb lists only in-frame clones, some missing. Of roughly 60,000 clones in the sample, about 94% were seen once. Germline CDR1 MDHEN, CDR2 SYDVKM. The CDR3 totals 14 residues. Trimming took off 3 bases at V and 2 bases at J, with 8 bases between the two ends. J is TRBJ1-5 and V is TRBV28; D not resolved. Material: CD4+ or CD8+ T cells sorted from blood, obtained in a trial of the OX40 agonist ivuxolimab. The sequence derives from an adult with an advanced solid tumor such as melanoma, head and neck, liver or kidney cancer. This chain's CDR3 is CASSLFLGNQPQHF. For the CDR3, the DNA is TGTGCCAGCAGTTTGTTCTTGGGCAATCAGCCCCAGCATTTT.